This TCR beta chain was obtained from a study of OX40 agonist ivuxolimab in advanced cancers. Study-wide points: Undetermined was the antigen specificity of the expanded peripheral T cells.

A note on this clone: Its antigen is not known.

Here immunoSEQ multiplex PCR was the method, and the copy in TCRdb shows in-frame clones only, minus some. Of more than 95,000 clones listed, approximately 94% are singletons. Sequencing was performed on CD4+ or CD8+ T cells sorted from blood, taken in a trial of the OX40 agonist ivuxolimab. This sequence originates from an adult with an advanced solid tumor such as melanoma, head and neck, liver or kidney cancer.

Here the CDR3 reads CASSSSPGQPYEQYF. The CDR3 DNA reads as TGCGCCAGCAGCTCCTCCCCCGGACAGCCCTACGAGCAGTACTTC. The gene calls are TRBV5-1 and TRBJ2-7; a weak D match, TRBD1 (6 bases). In germline, CDR1 is SGHRS, CDR2 YFSETQ. The CDR3 is 15 residues long. Trimming shortened V by 3 bases and J by 2 bases, and 15 bases separated the two germline ends. The variable domain in full, with the rest retrieved from reference TRBV5-1 and TRBJ2-7, is KAGVTQTPRYLIKTRGQQVTLSCSPISGHRSVSWYQQTPGQGLQFLFEYFSETQRNKGNFPGRFSGRQFSNSRSEMNVSTLELGDSALYLCASSSSPGQPYEQYFGPGTRLTVT.